The 28 T cell receptor beta chains presented below share a single source sample, sequenced in a study of T-cell memory formation after mild COVID-19. Using its own MiXCR run on the 5' RACE reads, TCRdb lists one record per CDR3 protein. The table lists over 500,000 distinct CDR3 sequences, 17% of them singletons. Sequencing was done on a sample of PBMCs or a T cell subset sorted from them (not recorded which). These receptors originate from an adult woman who had mild COVID-19 (a few samples of this study predate the infection). Cell type and time point are not known.

The rearrangement joins TRBV7-9 to TRBJ1-2, with D tentatively TRBD1 (6 bases). The V end was cut by 10 bases, the J end by 0 bases, with 15 bases between. The CDR3 length is 14 residues. Germline-derived CDR1 and CDR2 are SEHNR and FQNEAQ (reference sequence). The CDR3 region is CATYPDSTNYGYTF. CDR3 DNA sequence: TGTGCCACCTACCCGGACAGTACTAACTATGGCTACACCTTC.

J is TRBJ2-7 and V is TRBV5-1, with 11 bases matching TRBD2. The germline V gene has CDR1 SGHRS and CDR2 YFSETQ. The CDR3 extends over 14 amino acids. V lost 4 bases to trimming and J lost 7 bases; unmatched junction nucleotides: 7. Written as DNA, the CDR3 is TGCGCCAGCAGCCTTAGCGGGGGGGCGGAGGAGCAGTACTTC. Protein sequence: CASSLSGGAEEQYF. Looking up the rest from reference TRBV5-1 and TRBJ2-7 gives the full variable domain: KAGVTQTPRYLIKTRGQQVTLSCSPISGHRSVSWYQQTPGQGLQFLFEYFSETQRNKGNFPGRFSGRQFSNSRSEMNVSTLELGDSALYLCASSLSGGAEEQYFGPGTRLTVT.

The rearrangement uses TRBV24-1 and TRBJ2-3; TRBD1 matches at 7 bases. V lost 6 bases, J lost 2 bases, and 10 bases stayed unmatched. The CDR3 is 16 residues long. CDR1 KGHDR and CDR2 SFDVKD come from the germline V gene. The DNA for the CDR3 is TGTGCCACCAGTCTGAAAGGGGGCTCGCACACAGATACGCAGTATTTT. As protein: CATSLKGGSHTDTQYF.

The table lists this clonotype with many counts. This sequence joins TRBV5-1 and TRBJ1-1; D is possibly TRBD1 (5 bases). Trimming took 0 bases from V and 4 from J, leaving 13 bases between them. CDR3 length: 15 residues. Germline V gene data show CDR1 as SGHRS and CDR2 as YFSETQ. The CDR3 region is CASSLEAGWVTEAFF. The DNA of the CDR3 is TGCGCCAGCAGCTTGGAGGCAGGGTGGGTCACTGAAGCTTTCTTT.

The rearrangement uses TRBV18 and TRBJ2-2, with D possibly matching TRBD2 (6 bases). This CDR3 is 16 amino acids long. The V end lost 3 bases, the J end lost 0 bases, and 11 bases lay between the germline ends. Germline loops: CDR1 KGHSH, CDR2 LQKENI. CDR3 residues: CASSPNGGANTGELFF. CDR3 nucleotide sequence: TGTGCCAGCTCACCTAACGGGGGAGCGAACACCGGGGAGCTGTTTTTT.

In its sample, this clonotype was seen many times. The chain joins TRBV20-1 to TRBJ2-4; 15 bases line up with TRBD2. CDR3 length: 15 residues. Germline V gene data show CDR1 as DFQATT and CDR2 as SNEGSKA (reference sequence). Trimming removed 6 bases from V and 9 bases from J; junction bases left unmatched: 9. This CDR3 is CSAPGLAGGPGIQYF. The CDR3 DNA reads as TGCAGTGCCCCTGGACTAGCGGGAGGGCCAGGCATTCAGTACTTC.

The rearrangement joins TRBV9 to TRBJ2-3; 7 nucleotides agree with TRBD1. The CDR3 is made up of 15 amino acids. J lost 2 bases, V lost 0 bases, and 3 bases had no gene match. Germline V CDR1 and CDR2: SGDLS, YYNGEE. Here the CDR3 DNA reads TGTGCCAGCAGCGTAGGGGGGACAGTCACAGATACGCAGTATTTT. Translated, it gives CASSVGGTVTDTQYF.

In its sample, this clonotype was seen many times. The rearrangement uses TRBV7-9 and TRBJ2-4; tentatively, D is TRBD2 (5 bases). CDR1 is SEHNR and CDR2 is FQNEAQ in the germline V gene (reference sequence). The CDR3 is made up of 12 amino acids. Trimming stripped 3 bases from V and 8 bases from J, with 8 bases between. CDR3 in amino acids: CASSFGSDIQYF. The CDR3 bases are TGTGCCAGCAGCTTTGGGAGTGACATTCAGTACTTC.

This clonotype turned up a few times. This sequence joins TRBV7-9 and TRBJ1-1, with a weak D call TRBD1 (5 bases). Germline V gene sequence: CDR1 SEHNR, CDR2 FQNEAQ (reference sequence). With 5 bases removed from V and 0 bases from J, the gap between germline ends came to 13 bases. The CDR3 covers 15 residues. For the CDR3, the DNA is TGTGCCAGCAGCCAAACGGGGGGTCTGAACACTGAAGCTTTCTTT. Protein product: CASSQTGGLNTEAFF.

The chain employs TRBV6-5 and TRBJ1-1; no clear D gene. V lost 5 bases to trimming and J lost 5 bases, with 12 bases between them. The CDR3 has 13 amino acids. In germline, CDR1 is MNHEY, CDR2 SVGAGI. In DNA, the CDR3 is TGTGCCAGCAGTCGGGCTACGGGGACTGAAGCTTTCTTT. This translates into CASSRATGTEAFF.

The chain combines TRBV29-1 with TRBJ2-7; tentatively, D is TRBD1 (5 bases). This CDR3 contains 11 residues. CDR1 and CDR2 from the germline V gene are SQVTM and ANQGSEA. As DNA, the CDR3 is TGCGGGGCGGTGCACTCCTACGAGCAGTACTTC. Amino acid sequence: CGAVHSYEQYF.

The chain couples TRBV29-1 to TRBJ1-1; D call uncertain. The germline gives CDR1 SQVTM, CDR2 ANQGSEA. Trimming removed 3 bases from V and 1 base from J, with 9 bases in between. The CDR3 is made up of 13 amino acids. The CDR3 coding sequence is TGCAGCGTTGATCTAACGGGGAACACTGAAGCTTTCTTT. This gives the protein CSVDLTGNTEAFF.

This chain connects TRBV29-1 to TRBJ1-2, with a weak D call TRBD1 (5 bases). The CDR3 runs 14 residues. Germline lookup yields CDR1 SQVTM and CDR2 ANQGSEA. V lost 3 bases and J 3 bases, leaving 14 bases between the germline ends. Here the CDR3 reads CSVDNVGVYYGYTF. The CDR3 bases are TGCAGCGTTGATAATGTGGGGGTTTACTATGGCTACACCTTC. Full variable domain (rest looked up from reference TRBV29-1 and TRBJ1-2): SAVISQKPSRDICQRGTSLTIQCQVDSQVTMMFWYRQQPGQSLTLIATANQGSEATYESGFVIDKFPISRPNLTFSTLTVSNMSPEDSSIYLCSVDNVGVYYGYTFGSGTRLTVV.

The CDR3 loop reads CASSPPPSSYNEQFF. In nucleotides, the CDR3 is TGTGCCAGCAGTCCCCCGCCAAGCTCCTACAATGAGCAGTTCTTC. V gene TRBV12-3 or TRBV12-4 combines with J gene TRBJ2-1; D is ambiguous. The CDR3 covers 15 residues. Trimming stripped 5 bases from V and 0 bases from J, with 11 bases between.

V and J are TRBV4-3 and TRBJ1-4, with a tentative D call TRBD1 (5 bases). The CDR3 is made up of 14 amino acids. CDR1 and CDR2 from the germline V gene are LGHNA and YSLEER. V was shortened by 1 base and J by 7 bases, with 10 bases between the two germline ends. This chain's CDR3 is CASSQVGGTEKLFF. The CDR3 DNA reads TGCGCCAGCAGCCAAGTGGGGGGTACTGAAAAACTGTTTTTT.

There are a few counts of this clonotype. The gene calls are TRBV9 and TRBJ2-7; 13 nucleotides align to TRBD2. The J segment lost 2 bases and the V segment lost 2 bases, leaving 4 bases of the junction unmatched. Germline assignment: CDR1 SGDLS and CDR2 YYNGEE. This CDR3 comprises 16 residues. The CDR3 reads CASSVTGLAGAYEQYF. The DNA of the CDR3 is TGTGCCAGCAGCGTGACTGGACTAGCGGGAGCCTACGAGCAGTACTTC.

This clonotype was recorded at least ten times. The chain couples TRBV12-3 or TRBV12-4 to TRBJ2-5; 9 bases fit TRBD2. CDR3 length: 15 amino acids. Trimming at V came to 2 bases and at J to 2 bases, leaving 3 bases not matched to a gene. CDR3 in amino acids: CASSLSTSGQETQYF. In DNA form, the CDR3 reads TGTGCCAGCAGTTTATCGACTAGCGGACAAGAGACCCAGTACTTC.

This clonotype was observed a few times. The chain uses TRBV12-3 or TRBV12-4 and TRBJ2-3, with D perhaps TRBD2 (5 bases). CDR3 length: 13 amino acids. V lost 3 bases and J 5 bases, leaving 9 bases between the germline ends. The CDR3 nucleotides are TGTGCCAGCAGTTTTTCGGGGAAAGATACGCAGTATTTT. This sequence encodes CASSFSGKDTQYF.

This clonotype has a handful of counts. The genes are TRBV4-3 and TRBJ1-4; the D is unclear. The CDR3 is 13 amino acids. From germline, CDR1 is LGHNA and CDR2 YSLEER. V was trimmed by 0 bases and J by 8 bases, leaving 7 bases between them. The CDR3 bases are TGCGCCAGCAGCCAAGATCTGGGGGAAAAACTGTTTTTT. Amino acids: CASSQDLGEKLFF.

This clonotype appeared a few times. J is TRBJ2-7 and V is TRBV30; D is uncertain. Germline V gene sequence: CDR1 GTSNPN, CDR2 SVGIG (reference sequence). The CDR3 totals 11 residues. The V end lost 1 base, the J end lost 1 base, and 2 bases lay between the germline ends. The CDR3 loop reads CAWSGSYEQYF. CDR3 coding DNA: TGTGCCTGGAGTGGGTCCTACGAGCAGTACTTC.

This clonotype was counted between two and nine times. The chain carries TRBV3-1 and TRBJ2-1; TRBD2 matches 9 bases. Germline-derived CDR1 and CDR2 are LGHDT and YNNKEL (reference sequence). The CDR3 is 16 amino acids. V lost 0 bases and J lost 8; bases outside the gene matches: 8. The DNA of the CDR3 is TGTGCCAGCAGCCAAGAAATGGTAGTAGCGGGGGATGAGCAGTTCTTC. Its protein is CASSQEMVVAGDEQFF.

This chain connects TRBV12-3 or TRBV12-4 to TRBJ1-1; D is undetermined. Trimming took 6 bases from V and 1 from J, leaving 9 bases between them. The CDR3 sequence is 13 residues long. CDR3 sequence (DNA): TGTGCCAGCAGGCTTACCGGGAACACTGAAGCTTTCTTT. This gives the protein CASRLTGNTEAFF.

This clonotype was seen only a few times. The genes are TRBV11-2 and TRBJ1-6; a weak D match, TRBD1 (5 bases). Germline-derived CDR1 and CDR2 are SGHAT and FQNNGV. This CDR3 contains 15 residues. V gave up 0 bases and J gave up 9 bases, with 12 bases separating them. The CDR3 DNA sequence: TGTGCCAGCAGCTTAGAAACGGGACCCGCTTCACCCCTCCACTTT. Protein: CASSLETGPASPLHF.

This clonotype appeared a few times. The gene calls are TRBV27 and TRBJ2-7, with a weak D call TRBD2 (5 bases). The CDR3 has 15 residues. The V end was cut by 6 bases, the J end by 3 bases, with 18 bases between. Per germline, CDR1 MNHEY and CDR2 SMNVEV (reference sequence). CDR3 amino acids: CASSRGGVRGYEQYF. Written as DNA, the CDR3 is TGTGCCAGCAGCCGAGGAGGCGTACGGGGCTACGAGCAGTACTTC.

This chain joins TRBV11-3 and TRBJ2-7, with D perhaps TRBD2 (6 bases). V was pared by 1 base and J by 5 bases, with 18 bases between. This CDR3 contains 16 residues. CDR1 SGHNT and CDR2 YENEEA come from the germline V gene. CDR3 sequence reads: CASSLVGRLGVNEQYF. CDR3 nucleotide sequence: TGTGCCAGCAGCTTAGTTGGCAGACTAGGGGTCAACGAGCAGTACTTC.

This clonotype was recorded a few times. The chain carries TRBV7-9 and TRBJ2-3; maybe TRBD2 (5 bases). The V and J ends lost 5 bases and 0 bases respectively, with 18 bases between them. Germline V gene data show CDR1 as SEHNR and CDR2 as FQNEAQ (reference sequence). The length of the CDR3 is 17 residues. The CDR3 loop reads CASSAGPGGFSTDTQYF. CDR3 sequence (DNA): TGTGCCAGCAGCGCCGGGCCCGGCGGGTTTAGCACAGATACGCAGTATTTT.

The rearrangement joins TRBV4-1 to TRBJ2-1, with TRBD2 matching 9 bases. In germline, CDR1 is MGHRA, CDR2 YSYEKL. The CDR3 extends over 17 amino acids. With V trimmed by 4 bases and J by 3 bases, 10 bases remained unmatched. CDR3: CASSLHGAGGNYNEQFF. CDR3 DNA sequence: TGCGCCAGCAGCCTCCACGGAGCGGGGGGTAACTACAATGAGCAGTTCTTC.

V is TRBV24-1 and J is TRBJ2-5; 13 nucleotides align to TRBD2. Trimming cost V 4 bases and J 4 bases; bases outside gene matches: 8. Germline V CDR1 and CDR2: KGHDR, SFDVKD. CDR3 size: 17 residues. CDR3 bases: TGTGCCACCAGTGACAGGACTAGCGGGAGAGTAGGAGAGACCCAGTACTTC. Encoded protein: CATSDRTSGRVGETQYF.